This T cell receptor beta chain was sequenced during a study of regulatory T cells in long-lasting Graves disease. Germline V gene sequence: CDR1 SGHTA, CDR2 FQGNSA. This CDR3 is 15 amino acids long. Trimming left V 1 base short and J 8 bases short, with 17 bases between. This clonotype came up many times. Arm-PCR of CDR3 regions and iRepertoire HTBI primers were used to build TCR beta libraries. One entry per CDR3 protein, called by TCRdb with MiXCR from the multiplex PCR reads. Of around 420,000 distinct CDR3 sequences listed, about 14% are singletons. Time point described: newly diagnosed GD, antithyroid drugs for less than 3 months. The TCR library used RNA extracted from PBMCs. Clinicians diagnosed Graves' disease using American Thyroid Association guidelines.

The receptor was isolated from a female donor with Graves disease. The gene calls are TRBV7-2 and TRBJ1-2; no clear D. The sample here was peripheral blood mononuclear cells (PBMCs), taken at new diagnosis, from a patient treated with antithyroid drugs. The CDR3 is CASSLGRGGDQGYTF. The DNA of the CDR3 is TGTGCCAGCAGCTTAGGGAGAGGCGGGGATCAGGGCTACACCTTC.